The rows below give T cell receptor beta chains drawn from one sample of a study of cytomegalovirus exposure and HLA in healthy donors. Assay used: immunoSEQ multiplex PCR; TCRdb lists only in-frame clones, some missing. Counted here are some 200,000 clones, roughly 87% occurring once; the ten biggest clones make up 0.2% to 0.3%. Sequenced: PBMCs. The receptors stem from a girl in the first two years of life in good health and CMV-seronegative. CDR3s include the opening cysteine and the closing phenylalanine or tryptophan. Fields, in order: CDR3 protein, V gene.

CDR3 protein: CASSYQRDRGGDEQFF
V gene: TRBV6-6

CDR3 protein: CASSNPGGTGELFF
V gene: TRBV14

CDR3 protein: CASSLALGNTIYF
V gene: TRBV5-1

CDR3 protein: CASSLAQAARGNTEAFF
V gene: TRBV7-9

CDR3 protein: CASSLMGLAGGNEQFF
V gene: TRBV7-3

CDR3 protein: CASSLAPSGLLSYEQYF
V gene: TRBV7-2

CDR3 protein: CASTRRGGRETQYF
V gene: TRBV2

CDR3 protein: CASSIIRADNYGYTF
V gene: TRBV19

CDR3 protein: CASSGTSGIYEQYF
V gene: TRBV27

CDR3 protein: CASSLSLEGASGTNTGELFF
V gene: TRBV27

CDR3 protein: CASGPYRLAGVSGYPNEQFF
V gene: TRBV19

CDR3 protein: CASSPRRDEQFF
V gene: TRBV18

CDR3 protein: CASNRGDEQFF
V gene: TRBV6-6

CDR3 protein: CASSPSGANVLTF
V gene: TRBV7-2

CDR3 protein: CASRRQGVNTEAFF
V gene: TRBV6-5

CDR3 protein: CASSLPGTGFSEQFF
V gene: TRBV7-6

CDR3 protein: CASSVRQGDGNQPQHF
V gene: TRBV19

CDR3 protein: CASSQRGQTQYF
V gene: TRBV14

CDR3 protein: CASSLEAGGNSPLHF
V gene: TRBV6-4

CDR3 protein: CASSQTSGRALYEQYF
V gene: TRBV4-3

CDR3 protein: CASREGPTQLFF
V gene: TRBV2

CDR3 protein: CASRGIHGYTF
V gene: TRBV4-1

CDR3 protein: CATSRRGAGSAGGFSYNEQFF
V gene: TRBV15

CDR3 protein: CASSGTGGNEQFF
V gene: TRBV9

CDR3 protein: CASSSNAGGTEAFF
V gene: TRBV5-1

CDR3 protein: CASGGSREGNSYNEQFF
V gene: TRBV7-9

CDR3 protein: CASGTRTGYEQYF
V gene: TRBV27

CDR3 protein: CASSISGHVTETQYF
V gene: TRBV7-6

CDR3 protein: CSVVSRPYGYTF
V gene: TRBV29-1

CDR3 protein: CASSQRQGMNTEAFF
V gene: TRBV4-1

CDR3 protein: CAWSVRGRADNEQFF
V gene: TRBV30

CDR3 protein: CASSLDDRETGELFF
V gene: TRBV5-1

CDR3 protein: CAIRELGQGPYEQYF
V gene: TRBV10-3

CDR3 protein: CASSLTTGYEQYF
V gene: TRBV11-2

CDR3 protein: CASSIGPGAYSNQPQHF
V gene: TRBV19

CDR3 protein: CASSIWLLTGQLGMEETQYF
V gene: TRBV19

CDR3 protein: CASSIQGRVDHEQYF
V gene: TRBV19

CDR3 protein: CASSRPLGGNEQFF
V gene: TRBV7-9

CDR3 protein: CASSLQDGDSAGELFF
V gene: TRBV5-1

CDR3 protein: CASSPDRGDEQFF
V gene: TRBV7-8

CDR3 protein: CASSSYLQGAIYEQYF
V gene: TRBV5-8

CDR3 protein: CASSIDLRGGPSYNSPLHF
V gene: TRBV19

CDR3 protein: CASAKTSGSYEQYF
V gene: TRBV6-6

CDR3 protein: CASGGTPDFSKNIQYF
V gene: TRBV4-1

CDR3 protein: CASRILLAGGPYNEQFF
V gene: TRBV7-9

CDR3 protein: CASSQEGGSGGSQYF
V gene: TRBV4-1

CDR3 protein: CASSLDAGISDGYTF
V gene: TRBV5-4

CDR3 protein: CASSYLAGGGYEQYF
V gene: TRBV6-6

CDR3 protein: CASSYGQGGNTIYF
V gene: TRBV6-5

CDR3 protein: CASSQDPEKTTGGRDTQYF
V gene: TRBV4-2